The following is a T cell receptor beta chain sequence with its context. Its target is unknown. V was pared by 1 base and J by 4 bases, with 10 bases between. This CDR3 is built from 15 residues. CDR1 is MGHRA and CDR2 is YSYEKL in the germline V gene. These data belong to a study of cytomegalovirus exposure and HLA in healthy donors. On the study more broadly: For the 300 to 400 genotyped donors, more than 80% fell within the Caucasian-associated ancestry cluster. General study findings and limits: A later look showed TCR association rates differing by HLA locus, highest for DRB1 and lowest for HLA-C. Cytomegalovirus association was assigned to 170 or so TCR beta chains.

The donors gave bone marrow, and they were healthy. The PCR was carried out with 60 Vbeta primers and 13 Jbeta primers. Repertoires were generated with immunoSEQ multiplex PCR, while TCRdb's copy carries only in-frame clones and drops some. The sample table sets out some 80,000 clones. This chain uses TRBV4-1 with TRBJ1-4; D perhaps matches TRBD1 (6 bases). The sample comprised PBMCs. The TCR comes from a woman aged 30 to 39 in good health and CMV-seronegative. The CDR3 region is CASSQAGTLNEKLFF. Here the CDR3 DNA reads TGCGCCAGCAGCCAAGCCGGGACACTTAATGAAAAACTGTTTTTT.